The source of this T cell receptor (beta chain) is a study of cytomegalovirus exposure and HLA in healthy donors. Germline lookup yields CDR1 SNHLY and CDR2 FYNNEI. This CDR3 is built from 15 residues. J gave up 3 bases and V 3 bases, and 6 bases lay outside the gene matches. Study observations and caveats: Presence/absence analyses assumed roughly uniform sequencing depth across donors, which may not hold.

Notes on this clone: The antigen remains undetermined.

A multiplex PCR was run with 60 Vbeta primers and 13 Jbeta primers. Libraries were prepared by immunoSEQ multiplex PCR; TCRdb keeps only in-frame clonotypes and omits some of them. The sample yields some 200,000 clones, under 70% seen once. The source material was PBMCs. The chain uses TRBV2 and TRBJ2-5, with 8 bases aligning to TRBD1. The receptor's source is a man in his forties in good health and CMV-seropositive. CDR3 coding DNA: TGTGCCAGCAGTGACTGGACAGGGCCAGAAGAGACCCAGTACTTC. Amino acid sequence: CASSDWTGPEETQYF.